Here is one TCR beta chain with its context. The sample comes from a study of identical twins. MiXCR, run by TCRdb on the 5' RACE reads, gives a single entry per CDR3 protein. The sample includes around 530,000 distinct CDR3 sequences, about 15% seen only once; the top ten take roughly 0.42%. Germline-derived CDR1 and CDR2 are MDHEN and SYDVKM. The CDR3 spans 12 residues. V was shortened by 4 bases and J by 5 bases, with 8 bases between the two germline ends. This sample was shared with a second study, whose subject was yellow fever vaccine responses in identical twins.

Specimen: CD4+ T cells sorted from blood. This sequence joins TRBV28 and TRBJ2-5; D not resolved. The TCR comes from a woman under 30 in good health. The CDR3 DNA reads TGTGCCAGCAGTTCCTACGTCGAGACCCAGTACTTC. This sequence encodes CASSSYVETQYF.